One and the same sample provided the 20 T cell receptor beta chains below, sequenced in a study of blood T cell repertoires in COVID-19. The protocol was immunoSEQ multiplex PCR, while the TCRdb copy is restricted to in-frame clones and leaves out a portion. The sample consists of tens of thousands of clones, around nine tenths of them appearing once. The sequencing sample was made of peripheral blood. These receptors originate from a human donor in a cohort sampled during active COVID-19.

The J gene is TRBJ1-5, the V gene TRBV28, with D possibly TRBD1 on 6 matching bases. The CDR3 contains 15 residues. CDR1 is MDHEN, CDR2 SYDVKM, per germline. Trimming took 3 bases from V and 5 from J, leaving 14 bases between them. CDR3 in amino acids: CASSLIRGAYQPQHF. CDR3 DNA: TGTGCCAGCAGTTTGATCCGGGGGGCCTATCAGCCCCAGCATTTT.

This clone was picked up a small number of times. The V and J genes are TRBV5-4 and TRBJ1-3, with D perhaps matching TRBD1 (5 bases). This CDR3 is 16 amino acids long. Germline CDR1 SGHNT, CDR2 YYREEE (reference sequence). The V end lost 4 bases, the J end lost 3 bases, and 17 bases lay between the germline ends. CDR3 residues: CASSPGGAPYGNTIYF. CDR3 nucleotide sequence: TGTGCCAGCAGCCCCGGTGGGGCCCCATATGGAAACACCATATATTTT.

This chain uses TRBV7-9 with TRBJ2-5; 8 nucleotides agree with TRBD1. CDR3 size: 17 residues. J lost 2 bases, V lost 5 bases, and 13 bases had no gene match. CDR1 SEHNR and CDR2 FQNEAQ come from the germline V gene (reference sequence). As DNA, the CDR3 is TGTGCCAGCAGCCCTAGACAGGGGATCGGGGGACAAGAGACCCAGTACTTC. Its protein is CASSPRQGIGGQETQYF. The full variable domain, completed using reference TRBV7-9 and TRBJ2-5, is DTGVSQNPRHKITKRGQNVTFRCDPISEHNRLYWYRQTLGQGPEFLTYFQNEAQLEKSRLLSDRFSAERPKGSFSTLEIQRTEQGDSAMYLCASSPRQGIGGQETQYFGPGTRLLVL.

V usage is TRBV6-5 and J usage is TRBJ1-2, with unresolved D. Per germline, CDR1 MNHEY and CDR2 SVGAGI. Trimming removed 4 bases at V and 5 bases at J, with 11 bases between. The CDR3 has 13 amino acids. The CDR3 region has the DNA TGTGCCAGCAGTTCCCTTGGTCAGTATGGCTACACCTTC. Its protein product is CASSSLGQYGYTF.

This chain uses TRBV30 with TRBJ1-5, with D unresolved. This CDR3 comprises 13 residues. Looked up from germline, CDR1 is GTSNPN and CDR2 is SVGIG (reference sequence). Trimming pared 1 base from V and 5 bases from J, leaving 9 bases between. CDR3 DNA sequence: TGTGCCTGGAGTGGGGGAGGGCATCAGCCCCAGCATTTT. Encoded protein: CAWSGGGHQPQHF.

The chain uses TRBV11-2 and TRBJ2-7; perhaps TRBD2 as D (6 bases). The ends were cut back, 4 bases at V and 6 bases at J, with 10 bases in the middle. CDR1 is SGHAT, CDR2 FQNNGV, per germline. The CDR3 is 12 residues long. CDR3 DNA: TGTGCCAGCAGCTCCGGACTATCCGAGCAGTACTTC. This encodes CASSSGLSEQYF. Full variable domain (rest looked up from reference TRBV11-2 and TRBJ2-7): EAGVAQSPRYKIIEKRQSVAFWCNPISGHATLYWYQQILGQGPKLLIQFQNNGVVDDSQLPKDRFSAERLKGVDSTLKIQPAKLEDSAVYLCASSSGLSEQYFGPGTRLTVT.

V is TRBV18 and J is TRBJ2-5; 7 positions match TRBD2. Looked up from germline, CDR1 is KGHSH and CDR2 is LQKENI. Trimming at V came to 3 bases and at J to 3 bases, leaving 7 bases not matched to a gene. This CDR3 is 15 amino acids long. The CDR3 nucleotides are TGTGCCAGCTCACCTCTTCGGGGAGGGGAAGAGACCCAGTACTTC. This codes for CASSPLRGGEETQYF.

This chain links TRBV7-7 with TRBJ2-5, with 7 bases lining up with TRBD2. The CDR3 has 14 amino acids. With 5 bases clipped from V and 5 bases from J, the junction kept 8 bases outside the gene matches. Germline V gene sequence: CDR1 SSHAT, CDR2 FNYEAQ (reference sequence). CDR3 nucleotide sequence: TGTGCCAGCAGCAAGAGCGGGGCTAAGGAGACCCAGTACTTC. Amino acids: CASSKSGAKETQYF.

The gene calls are TRBV7-3 and TRBJ1-5, with 10 positions matching TRBD1. The CDR3 spans 18 residues. The germline V gene encodes CDR1 SGHTA and CDR2 FQGTGA. J gave up 7 bases and V 0 bases, and 12 bases lay outside the gene matches. The chain's CDR3 is CASSLTASGQGVWQPQHF. CDR3 nucleotide sequence: TGTGCCAGCAGCTTAACGGCCAGCGGACAGGGGGTATGGCAGCCCCAGCATTTT.

This clone was recorded once. The chain recombines TRBV5-1 with TRBJ2-5; possible D gene TRBD2, 6 bases. Trimming pared 4 bases from V and 5 bases from J, leaving 15 bases between. The CDR3 has 14 amino acids. Germline assignment: CDR1 SGHRS and CDR2 YFSETQ. DNA for the CDR3: TGCGCCAGCAGCGTCACGCGGGGTGGTGAGACCCAGTACTTC. Translation: CASSVTRGGETQYF. Supplemented by reference TRBV5-1 and TRBJ2-5, the full variable domain reads KAGVTQTPRYLIKTRGQQVTLSCSPISGHRSVSWYQQTPGQGLQFLFEYFSETQRNKGNFPGRFSGRQFSNSRSEMNVSTLELGDSALYLCASSVTRGGETQYFGPGTRLLVL.

This clone was picked up a small number of times. The J gene is TRBJ1-5, the V gene TRBV7-2, with 7 bases identical to TRBD1. This CDR3 spans 14 amino acids. Per germline, CDR1 SGHTA and CDR2 FQGNSA. The V gene end was trimmed by 5 bases and the J gene end by 5 bases; junction bases not matched to a gene: 6. CDR3 sequence: CASSLGGADQPQHF. The CDR3, as DNA: TGTGCCAGCAGCCTAGGGGGCGCGGATCAGCCCCAGCATTTT.

V is TRBV7-2 and J is TRBJ2-7; 8 nucleotides agree with TRBD1. CDR3 size: 14 residues. V was pared by 8 bases and J by 4 bases, with 10 bases of the junction left unmatched. Germline loops: CDR1 SGHTA, CDR2 FQGNSA. The CDR3 nucleotides read TGTGCCAGCGGTCGAGACAGGGGAGGTTACGAGCAGTACTTC. Its protein is CASGRDRGGYEQYF. The whole variable domain, remainder taken from reference TRBV7-2 and TRBJ2-7, is GAGVSQSPSNKVTEKGKDVELRCDPISGHTALYWYRQSLGQGLEFLIYFQGNSAPDKSGLPSDRFSAERTGGSVSTLTIQRTQQEDSAVYLCASGRDRGGYEQYFGPGTRLTVT.

The chain couples TRBV6-2 or TRBV6-3 to TRBJ2-5, with 9 nucleotides matching TRBD2. Trimming removed 1 base from V and 5 bases from J; junction bases left unmatched: 5. The CDR3 is 15 residues long. From germline, CDR1 is MNHEY and CDR2 SVGEGT. The CDR3 region is CASSYFSGSAETQYF. CDR3 nucleotide sequence: TGTGCCAGCAGTTACTTTAGCGGGAGCGCGGAGACCCAGTACTTC.

V usage is TRBV4-1 and J usage is TRBJ1-5; TRBD1 matches 8 bases. The CDR3 runs to 17 residues. With V trimmed by 4 bases and J by 0 bases, 8 bases remained unmatched. Germline lookup yields CDR1 MGHRA and CDR2 YSYEKL. CDR3 region: CASSLQGGTYSNQPQHF. The CDR3 coding sequence is TGCGCCAGCAGCCTACAGGGGGGAACGTATAGCAATCAGCCCCAGCATTTT.

The chain couples TRBV28 to TRBJ1-2; 10 bases are shared with TRBD1. The germline CDR1 and CDR2 sequences are MDHEN and SYDVKM. The junction had 10 bases not matched to a gene; V was cut back by 6 bases and J by 6 bases. This CDR3 is built from 15 residues. The CDR3 DNA sequence: TGTGCCAGCAGGCCCCCCGGGACAGGGGCTCATGGCTACACCTTC. It encodes CASRPPGTGAHGYTF.

This clone was counted once. One junction end does not reproduce the germline sequence, and a read error may be involved. The chain uses TRBV7-9 and TRBJ2-2; D is possibly TRBD1 (6 bases). The CDR3 runs 15 residues. CDR1 and CDR2 (germline): SEHNR, FQNEAQ (reference sequence). Here the CDR3 DNA reads TGTGCCAGCTGCTTCGGGACACCGAACACCGGGGAGCTGTTTTTT. Encoded protein: CASCFGTPNTGELFF.

The V and J genes are TRBV5-1 and TRBJ1-2; no firm D call. Germline V lookup: CDR1 SGHRS, CDR2 YFSETQ. V lost 1 base and J 8 bases, leaving 15 bases between the germline ends. The CDR3 consists of 14 residues. The CDR3 DNA follows: TGCGCCAGCAGCTTGAGAACGAATCAAGCGGGCTACACCTTC. This encodes CASSLRTNQAGYTF. The full variable domain, completed using reference TRBV5-1 and TRBJ1-2, is KAGVTQTPRYLIKTRGQQVTLSCSPISGHRSVSWYQQTPGQGLQFLFEYFSETQRNKGNFPGRFSGRQFSNSRSEMNVSTLELGDSALYLCASSLRTNQAGYTFGSGTRLTVV.

This clone has just one count. The CDR3 sequence: CASSDRRDRGETQYF. DNA of the CDR3: TGTGCCAGCAGTGACCGCCGGGACAGGGGAGAGACCCAGTACTTC. This sequence joins TRBV6-1 and TRBJ2-5; 10 nucleotides align to TRBD1. The V gene end was trimmed by 3 bases and the J gene end by 4 bases; junction bases not matched to a gene: 5. The CDR3 extends over 15 amino acids. The V gene's germline CDR1 is MNHNS and CDR2 SASEGT.

This clone has a single count. The chain carries TRBV7-2 and TRBJ2-4; 9 bases match TRBD2. Looked up from germline, CDR1 is SGHTA and CDR2 is FQGNSA. The CDR3 spans 19 residues. The J segment lost 1 base and the V segment lost 0 bases, leaving 10 bases of the junction unmatched. The CDR3 reads CASSLAGGRASEAKNIQYF. The CDR3, as DNA: TGTGCCAGCAGCTTAGCTGGCGGGAGGGCCTCGGAGGCCAAAAACATTCAGTACTTC.

This clone was seen once. The genes are TRBV11-2 and TRBJ2-1; D may be TRBD2 (6 bases). V was clipped by 4 bases and J by 0 bases, with 13 bases between them. This CDR3 has 16 residues. Germline assignment: CDR1 SGHAT and CDR2 FQNNGV. The CDR3 DNA sequence: TGTGCCAGCAGCTCGGTTCGGGGGAGCTCCTACAATGAGCAGTTCTTC. Its translation is CASSSVRGSSYNEQFF.